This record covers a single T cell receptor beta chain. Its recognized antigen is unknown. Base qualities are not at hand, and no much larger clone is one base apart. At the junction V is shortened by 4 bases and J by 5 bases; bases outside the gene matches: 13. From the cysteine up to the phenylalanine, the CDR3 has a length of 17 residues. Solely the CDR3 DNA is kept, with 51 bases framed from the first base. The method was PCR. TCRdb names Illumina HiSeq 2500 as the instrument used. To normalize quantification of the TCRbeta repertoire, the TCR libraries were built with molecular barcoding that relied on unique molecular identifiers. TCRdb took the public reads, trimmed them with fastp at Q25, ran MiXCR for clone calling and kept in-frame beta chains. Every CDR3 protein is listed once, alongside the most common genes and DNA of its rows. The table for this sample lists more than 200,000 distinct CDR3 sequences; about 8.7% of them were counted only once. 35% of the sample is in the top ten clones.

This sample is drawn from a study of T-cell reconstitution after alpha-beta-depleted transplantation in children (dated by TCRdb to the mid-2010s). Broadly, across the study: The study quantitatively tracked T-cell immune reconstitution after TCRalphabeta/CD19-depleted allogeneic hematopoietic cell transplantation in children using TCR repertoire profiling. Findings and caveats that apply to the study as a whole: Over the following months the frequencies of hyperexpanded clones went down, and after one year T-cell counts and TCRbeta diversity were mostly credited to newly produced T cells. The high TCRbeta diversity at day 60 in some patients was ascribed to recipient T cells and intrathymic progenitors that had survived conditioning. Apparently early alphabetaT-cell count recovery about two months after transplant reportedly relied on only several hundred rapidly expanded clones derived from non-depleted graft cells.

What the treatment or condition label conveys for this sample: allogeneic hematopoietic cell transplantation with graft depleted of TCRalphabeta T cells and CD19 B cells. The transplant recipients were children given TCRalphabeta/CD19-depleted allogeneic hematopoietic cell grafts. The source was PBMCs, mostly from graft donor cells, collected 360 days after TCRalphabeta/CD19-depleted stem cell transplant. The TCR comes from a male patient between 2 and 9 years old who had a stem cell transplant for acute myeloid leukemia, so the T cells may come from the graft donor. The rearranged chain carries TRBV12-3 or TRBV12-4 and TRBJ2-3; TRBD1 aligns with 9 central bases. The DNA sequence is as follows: TGTGCCAGCAGTTACCCGGGACAGGGTGGACCACAAGATACGCAGTATTTT. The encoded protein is CASSYPGQGGPQDTQYF.